Given below is one TCR beta chain in context. Its cognate antigen has yet to be identified. Base qualities were left out, and no much larger clone turns up one base away. The instrument was an Illumina NovaSeq 6000. TCRalpha and TCRbeta cDNA libraries were built by 5'RACE with constant-segment primers, adding sample barcodes and unique molecular identifiers. Trizol reagent was used to extract RNA from every sample. Amplification of the libraries took two PCR steps, and the second step added a second sample barcode plus Illumina TruSeq adapters. Sequencing of the libraries was done on an Illumina NovaSeq, producing 2 x 150 bp paired-end reads. For the original study's pipeline: Demultiplexing of reads and collapsing into UMI-guided consensus sequences were performed with migec v1.2.7. With mixcr v2.1.11, UMI consensuses were aligned to TRA and TRB V and J templates and assembled into clonotypes. Clonotypes were classified as expanded or contracted when called significant by both edgeR and NoisET, with noise models trained on biological replicates. edgeR calls used a false discovery rate-adjusted p below 0.01 and a log2 fold-change threshold of 1. PCA with hierarchical clustering of max-normalized trajectories of the 1000 most abundant clonotypes was used as exploratory dynamics analysis. Separately sequenced CD4+ and CD8+ repertoires were used to assign a CD4 or CD8 phenotype to each responding clone. The raw public data were reprocessed by TCRdb itself: fastp quality trimming at Q25, MiXCR clonotype calling, in-frame beta chains only. CDR3 protein sequences are deduplicated, and each keeps its most common genes and DNA. The V and J calls, along with clone size, are taken from TCRdb and not from the paper's own processing. This sample has 45,000 to 55,000 distinct CDR3 sequences in its table, and roughly a tenth of those were observed once. The ten largest account for about an eighth of the sample.

The record originates from a study of T-cell memory formation after mild COVID-19 (dated by TCRdb to 2020 to 2023). About the investigation overall: TCR sequence clusters from the two donors were largely donor specific. Longitudinal TCRalpha and TCRbeta repertoire sequencing tracked T-cell clones expanding and contracting after mild COVID-19 in a couple of donors. The cohort comprised two young, previously healthy adult volunteers, one female and one male. Results and caveats for the whole study, not just this receptor: The study covered only a couple of mild cases, and larger cohorts including severe cases with pre-infection samples were considered necessary. Some responding clones were found in pre-infection memory, which suggests that pre-existing cross-reactive memory T cells took part in the SARS-CoV-2 response. The second-wave clones that peaked on day 37 were not confirmed to be SARS-CoV-2 specific. Contracting CD4+ clones were located mainly in the CM and EM memory subsets, whereas CD8+ clones were found to be enriched in EMRA. Clones that contracted from day 15 to 85 showed balanced CD4/CD8 phenotypes, whereas a second wave of clones that expanded from day 15 to 37 leaned towards CD4+.

PBMCs were isolated by Ficoll-Paque density gradient centrifugation. CDR1 GTSNPN and CDR2 SVGIG are derived from the germline V gene (reference sequence). Inclusive of the bounding cysteine and phenylalanine, the CDR3 is 14 residues long. CDR3 DNA only is kept here, 42 bases in frame from base 1. V is clipped by 4 bases and J by 1 base, and the sequence between their germline boundaries is 10 bases long. This TCR derives from an adult woman who had mild COVID-19 (a few samples of this study predate the infection). The sample titles of this study are shuffled in the database, so cell type and time point are left out; the donor was told from shared clones. The V and J segments used are TRBV30 and TRBJ2-2; no confident D gene assignment can be made. The sequencing sample was made of PBMCs or a T cell subset sorted from them (not recorded which). The bases read TGTGCCTGGATTGGCTTCGAGAACACCGGGGAGCTGTTTTTT. This is translated as CAWIGFENTGELFF.